The rows below give T cell receptor beta chains drawn from one sample of a study of CD8 T cells in Susac syndrome. One entry per CDR3 protein, called by TCRdb with MiXCR from the immunoSEQ multiplex PCR reads. The repertoire holds 230,000 or so distinct CDR3 sequences, with roughly 96% as singletons. The sequenced sample consisted of CD4+ T cells from PBMCs. Source of these receptors: a human donor with multiple sclerosis. Each CDR3 is given with its conserved first and last residue.

v_call: TRBV14
j_call: TRBJ1-2
cdr3_aa: CASSQATLGGYTF

v_call: TRBV12-5
j_call: TRBJ2-3
cdr3_aa: CASGLGTGTDTQYF

v_call: TRBV11-2
j_call: TRBJ1-1
cdr3_aa: CASSLDPGIEAFF

v_call: TRBV15
j_call: TRBJ1-5
cdr3_aa: CATSPGGRQPQHF

v_call: TRBV29-1
j_call: TRBJ1-2
cdr3_aa: CSVGRQGPAGYTF

v_call: TRBV20-1
j_call: TRBJ2-1
cdr3_aa: CSARVRAGVSYNEQFF

v_call: TRBV4-2
j_call: TRBJ2-1
cdr3_aa: CASSQELAGAPNEQFF

v_call: TRBV12-3/TRBV12-4
j_call: TRBJ2-2
cdr3_aa: CASSERTGELFF

v_call: TRBV25-1
j_call: TRBJ2-7
cdr3_aa: CASSIRFGEQYF

v_call: TRBV20-1
j_call: TRBJ2-3
cdr3_aa: CSAQGSDTQYF